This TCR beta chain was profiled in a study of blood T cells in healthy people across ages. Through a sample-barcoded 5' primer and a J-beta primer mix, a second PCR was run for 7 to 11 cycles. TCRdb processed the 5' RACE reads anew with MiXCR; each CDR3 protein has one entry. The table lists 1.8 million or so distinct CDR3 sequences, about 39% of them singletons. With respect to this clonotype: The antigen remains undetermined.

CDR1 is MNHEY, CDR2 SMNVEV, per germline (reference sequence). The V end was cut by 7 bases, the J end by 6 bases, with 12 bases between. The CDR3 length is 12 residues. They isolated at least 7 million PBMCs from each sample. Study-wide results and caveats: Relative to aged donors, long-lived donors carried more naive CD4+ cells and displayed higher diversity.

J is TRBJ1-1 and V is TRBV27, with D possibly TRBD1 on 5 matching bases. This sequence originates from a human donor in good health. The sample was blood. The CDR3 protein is CASKGLSPEAFF. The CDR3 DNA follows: TGTGCCAGCAAGGGGTTGAGCCCTGAAGCTTTCTTT.